What follows are 22 T cell receptor beta chains derived from one specimen sequenced in a study of neurological immune-mediated disorders. MiXCR was run by TCRdb on the 5' RACE reads, yielding one entry per CDR3 protein. The table includes roughly 90,000 distinct CDR3 sequences, under 4.5% detected once. The sample taken for sequencing was PBMCs. Receptor source: a woman aged 50 to 60 with multiple sclerosis.

This clonotype has just a few counts. This may stem from a read error, because a much larger clone lies one nucleotide away. As the CDR3 is not closed by the conserved phenylalanine or tryptophan, this likely results from a read error. The chain links TRBV7-2 to TRBJ2-5, with D possibly being TRBD2 (6 bases). The CDR3 covers 15 residues. Trimming took 4 bases from V and 3 from J, leaving 15 bases between them. Germline CDR1 is SGHTA and CDR2 is FQGNSA. CDR3 loop: CASSSPAGWKETQYC. Written as DNA, the CDR3 is TGTGCCAGCAGCTCCCCAGCGGGCTGGAAAGAGACCCAGTACTGC.

Concerning this clonotype: An end of the junction does not agree with germline; a read error may underlie this. The chain is built from TRBV6-2 or TRBV6-3 and TRBJ1-2, with no clear D. The CDR3 contains 12 residues. CDR1 is MNHEY and CDR2 is SVGEGT in the germline V gene. The CDR3, as DNA: TGTGACAGCAGCAAGGATTTGGATGGCTACACCTTC. The encoded protein is CDSSKDLDGYTF.

In this sample, this clonotype turned up many times. The V and J genes are TRBV12-3 or TRBV12-4 and TRBJ2-4; 10 bases are shared with TRBD1. With V trimmed by 6 bases and J by 9 bases, 8 bases remained unmatched. The CDR3 consists of 14 residues. CDR3 residues: CASRPGQGFGIQYF. Written as DNA, the CDR3 is TGTGCCAGCAGACCGGGACAGGGGTTTGGCATTCAGTACTTC.

Many counts were recorded for this clonotype. The V call is TRBV25-1, the J call TRBJ1-4; D remains ambiguous. Germline CDR1 reads MGHDK; CDR2 reads SYGVNS. Trimming shortened V by 7 bases and J by 0 bases, and 12 bases separated the two germline ends. This CDR3 has 15 amino acids. The CDR3 DNA follows: TGTGCCAGCACCCCACGGGCTGCAACTAATGAAAAACTGTTTTTT. Its protein is CASTPRAATNEKLFF.

This clonotype was detected ten times or more. This chain joins TRBV21-1 and TRBJ1-4. TRBV21-1 is an annotated pseudogene. The CDR3 sequence is 15 residues long. The CDR3 spells CASSKGIYDREKLFF. The CDR3 nucleotides read TGTGCCAGCAGCAAAGGGATCTATGATCGGGAAAAACTGTTTTTT.

This clonotype appeared a few times. The chain employs TRBV7-8 and TRBJ1-5, with a tentative D call TRBD1 (5 bases). Germline V gene lookup returns CDR1 SGHVS and CDR2 FQNEAQ. CDR3 length: 16 residues. Trimming removed 1 base from V and 4 bases from J, with 14 bases in between. CDR3 nucleotide sequence: TGTGCCAGCAGCTTAGGGGTAGGAGGGGAAAATCAGCCCCAGCATTTT. It yields the protein CASSLGVGGENQPQHF. Combining the CDR3 with reference TRBV7-8 and TRBJ1-5 gives the whole variable domain GAGVSQSPRYKVAKRGQDVALRCDPISGHVSLFWYQQALGQGPEFLTYFQNEAQLDKSGLPSDRFFAERPEGSVSTLKIQRTQQEDSAVYLCASSLGVGGENQPQHFGDGTRLSIL.

V gene TRBV7-9 combines with J gene TRBJ1-3; D remains ambiguous. The CDR3 is 13 residues long. V lost 5 bases and J 12 bases, leaving 17 bases between the germline ends. Per the germline V gene, CDR1 is SEHNR and CDR2 is FQNEAQ (reference sequence). The CDR3 loop is CASSPKTGKNIYF. The CDR3 DNA reads TGTGCCAGCAGCCCGAAGACTGGAAAAAACATATATTTT.

This clonotype was seen many times. The gene calls are TRBV5-5 and TRBJ1-1; tentative D call: TRBD1 (5 bases). CDR3 length equals 17 residues. V lost 0 bases and J lost 1, with 16 bases in between. Germline loops: CDR1 SGHKS, CDR2 YYEKEE (reference sequence). This CDR3 is CASSLVGRGRGNTEAFF. The CDR3 DNA follows: TGTGCCAGCAGCTTGGTAGGTAGGGGCCGGGGGAACACTGAAGCTTTCTTT. The full variable domain, its missing parts supplied by reference TRBV5-5 and TRBJ1-1, is DAGVTQSPTHLIKTRGQQVTLRCSPISGHKSVSWYQQVLGQGPQFIFQYYEKEERGRGNFPDRFSARQFPNYSSELNVNALLLGDSALYLCASSLVGRGRGNTEAFFGQGTRLTVV.

This sequence joins TRBV5-1 and TRBJ2-3; 9 positions agree with TRBD1. CDR3 length: 14 residues. Germline-derived CDR1 and CDR2 are SGHRS and YFSETQ. The J segment lost 4 bases and the V segment lost 3 bases, leaving 3 bases of the junction unmatched. CDR3 region: CASSSDRGPDTQYF. CDR3 in DNA: TGCGCCAGCAGCTCGGACAGGGGTCCAGATACGCAGTATTTT.

This clonotype turned up a few times. V usage is TRBV12-3 or TRBV12-4 and J usage is TRBJ1-1; D uncertain. The CDR3 is made up of 13 amino acids. The CDR3 bases are TGTCTCGACCGGACCTCCCAGAACACTGAAGCTTTCTTT. Translated, it gives CLDRTSQNTEAFF.

The sample holds many counts of this clonotype. The rearrangement uses TRBV20-1 and TRBJ2-7; 10 bases fit TRBD1. The CDR3 sequence is 13 residues long. Losses at the gene ends were 6 bases for V and 1 base for J; bases not matched to a gene: 3. Germline V gives CDR1 DFQATT, CDR2 SNEGSKA (reference sequence). CDR3 loop: CSAGTGVSYEQYF. In DNA form, the CDR3 reads TGCAGTGCAGGGACAGGGGTTTCCTACGAGCAGTACTTC.

This clonotype was counted many times. The gene calls are TRBV9 and TRBJ2-5, with D uncertain. Germline values: CDR1 SGDLS, CDR2 YYNGEE. The CDR3 is 13 amino acids. The V and J ends lost 0 bases and 1 base respectively, with 4 bases between them. Here the CDR3 DNA reads TGTGCCAGCAGCGTAGATTTCCAAGAGACCCAGTACTTC. This gives the protein CASSVDFQETQYF.

This clonotype was recorded at least ten times. The chain uses TRBV7-9 and TRBJ2-5; 9 bases match TRBD2. The CDR3 is 16 residues long. Germline V lookup: CDR1 SEHNR, CDR2 FQNEAQ (reference sequence). Germline trimming cut 4 bases from V and 5 bases from J; bases unmatched to any gene: 11. CDR3 region: CASSSISGGLPETQYF. The CDR3 bases are TGTGCCAGCAGCTCCATCAGCGGGGGGCTCCCGGAGACCCAGTACTTC.

This clonotype has at least ten counts. V usage is TRBV20-1 and J usage is TRBJ2-5; D uncertain. CDR1 is DFQATT and CDR2 is SNEGSKA in the germline V gene (reference sequence). Trimming stripped 0 bases from V and 5 bases from J, with 13 bases between. The CDR3 extends over 14 amino acids. The CDR3 DNA sequence: TGCAGTGCTAGAGACTGGGCCCAGATGGAGACCCAGTACTTC. This sequence encodes CSARDWAQMETQYF.

This clonotype was recorded many times. This rearrangement joins TRBV2 to TRBJ2-1; tentative D call: TRBD1 (6 bases). CDR3 length equals 16 residues. Trimming removed 6 bases at V and 3 bases at J, with 18 bases between. CDR1 and CDR2 from the germline V gene are SNHLY and FYNNEI. The CDR3 sequence: CASRATGYRDYNEQFF. CDR3 coding DNA: TGTGCCAGCAGAGCTACAGGGTATAGAGACTACAATGAGCAGTTCTTC.

This clonotype has ten or more counts. The chain joins TRBV10-2 to TRBJ1-2; no clear D gene. V lost 3 bases to trimming and J lost 2 bases, with 10 bases between them. This CDR3 contains 14 residues. The germline CDR1 and CDR2 sequences are WSHSY and SAAADI. The CDR3: CASSDWLGNYGYTF. CDR3 coding DNA: TGCGCCAGCAGTGATTGGTTGGGAAACTATGGCTACACCTTC.

The sample holds many counts of this clonotype. Relative to the germline gene, one junction end is altered; a read error may explain this. The V and J genes are TRBV7-7 and TRBJ2-5; no reliable D call. The CDR3 is 15 amino acids. Germline values: CDR1 SSHAT, CDR2 FNYEAQ (reference sequence). The CDR3 is CASSQTGGDQETQYF. The CDR3 coding sequence is TGTGCTAGCAGCCAGACGGGTGGCGACCAAGAGACCCAGTACTTC.

This clonotype was counted ten times or more. The gene calls are TRBV5-1 and TRBJ2-7; 7 bases line up with TRBD1. Germline CDR1 reads SGHRS; CDR2 reads YFSETQ. V shed 4 bases and J 6 bases; nucleotides not matched to a gene: 16. CDR3 length equals 16 residues. CDR3 residues: CASSPKPTGQTSEQYF. CDR3 sequence (DNA): TGCGCCAGCAGCCCAAAACCTACGGGACAGACCTCCGAGCAGTACTTC.

This clonotype was found many times. The V call is TRBV28, the J call TRBJ2-7; 7 nucleotides match TRBD1. J was trimmed by 13 bases and V by 4 bases; bases with no gene match: 10. In germline, CDR1 is MDHEN, CDR2 SYDVKM. CDR3 length: 12 amino acids. In nucleotides, the CDR3 is TGTGCCAGCAGTTCCTACCGGGACAGTACCTACTTC. Amino acids: CASSSYRDSTYF. Full variable domain (remainder filled in from reference TRBV28 and TRBJ2-7): DVKVTQSSRYLVKRTGEKVFLECVQDMDHENMFWYRQDPGLGLRLIYFSYDVKMKEKGDIPEGYSVSREKKERFSLILESASTNQTSMYLCASSSYRDSTYFGPGTRLTVT.

The table lists this clonotype with many counts. This chain uses TRBV5-1 with TRBJ2-5; D may be TRBD1 (6 bases). Trimming stripped 0 bases from V and 3 bases from J, with 15 bases between. Germline V gene data show CDR1 as SGHRS and CDR2 as YFSETQ. The CDR3 totals 16 residues. The CDR3 DNA reads as TGCGCCAGCAGCTTGGCGGGACACCCCAGGGAAGAGACCCAGTACTTC. It yields the protein CASSLAGHPREETQYF.

This clonotype came up many times. The chain carries TRBV9 and TRBJ1-6; TRBD1 aligns across 9 bases. V shed 5 bases, J shed 9 bases, and the junction held 6 bases outside the gene matches. CDR3 length: 14 residues. CDR1 is SGDLS and CDR2 is YYNGEE in the germline V gene. DNA for the CDR3: TGTGCCAGCAGAGCCGGGACAGGGTCTTCACCCCTCCACTTT. Translating it yields CASRAGTGSSPLHF.

This clonotype has ten or more counts. The gene calls are TRBV24-1 and TRBJ2-1; 9 nucleotides line up with TRBD2. Germline CDR1 and CDR2: KGHDR and SFDVKD. The CDR3 is 22 residues long. V was pared by 2 bases and J by 3 bases, with 22 bases of the junction left unmatched. CDR3 DNA sequence: TGTGCCACCAGTGATTGGTTCGACCAAGGACACCCGGGTAGCGGGGGCTACAATGAGCAGTTCTTC. Protein product: CATSDWFDQGHPGSGGYNEQFF.